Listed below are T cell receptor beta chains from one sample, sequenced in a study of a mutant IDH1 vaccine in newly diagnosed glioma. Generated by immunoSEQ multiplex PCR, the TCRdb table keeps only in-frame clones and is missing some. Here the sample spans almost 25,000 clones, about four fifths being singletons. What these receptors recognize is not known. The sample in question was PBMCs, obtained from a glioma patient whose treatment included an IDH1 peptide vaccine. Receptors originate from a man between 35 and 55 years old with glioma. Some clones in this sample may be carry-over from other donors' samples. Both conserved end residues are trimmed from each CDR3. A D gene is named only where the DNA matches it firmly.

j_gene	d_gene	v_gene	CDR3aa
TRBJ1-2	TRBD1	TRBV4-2	ASSQVTGGAEGYT
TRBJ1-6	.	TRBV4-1	ASSPFSSYNSPLH
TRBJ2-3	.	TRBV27	ASSPGADTQY
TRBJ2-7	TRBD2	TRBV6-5	ASTGPGGRSYEQY
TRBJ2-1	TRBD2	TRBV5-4	ASSPPRLAGNNEQF
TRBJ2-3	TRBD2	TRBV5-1	ASSPSERGAITDTQY
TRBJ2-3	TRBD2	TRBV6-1	ASSGLAGKTDTQY
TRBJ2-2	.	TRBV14	ANSHLYRNTGELF
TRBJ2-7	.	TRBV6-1	ASSEYRLPNYEQY
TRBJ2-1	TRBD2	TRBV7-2	ASSPTSSRSYNEQF
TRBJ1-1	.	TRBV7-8	ASSSITGHEAF
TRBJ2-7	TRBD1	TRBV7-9	ASSLSRTGSYEQY
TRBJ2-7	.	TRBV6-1	ASAGAHEQY
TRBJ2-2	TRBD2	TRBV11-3	ASSHRLAGGELF
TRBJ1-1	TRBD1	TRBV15	ATGGQGNTEAF
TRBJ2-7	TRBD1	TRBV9	ASSPPAGGGYEQY
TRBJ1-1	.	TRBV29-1	SVEVGRVGAF
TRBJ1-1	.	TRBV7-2	ASSLFGDRAEAF
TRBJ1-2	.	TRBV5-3	ARSLDDYGYT
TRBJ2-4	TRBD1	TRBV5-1	ASSLGGQGFNIQY
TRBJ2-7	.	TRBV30	AWSRGLARF
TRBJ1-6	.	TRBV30	AWSPTLQVGSPLH
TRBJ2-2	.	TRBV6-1	ASSANSVRAGELF
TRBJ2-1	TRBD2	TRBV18	ASSQRGETYNEQF
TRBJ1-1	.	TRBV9	ASGRVQGTEAF
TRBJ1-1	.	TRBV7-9	ASSSATVEAF
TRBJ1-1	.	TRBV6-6	ASSTHDRNTEAF
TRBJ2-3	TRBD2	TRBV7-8	ASSSREPTSLY
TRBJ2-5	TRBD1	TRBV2	ASSATLGTGVETQY
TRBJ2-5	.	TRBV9	ASSVTPGHLRGETQY
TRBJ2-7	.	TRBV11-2	ASSAHYEQY
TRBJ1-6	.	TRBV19	ASSPLRGGGSPLH
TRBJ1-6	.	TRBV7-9	ASSLGGNNSPLH
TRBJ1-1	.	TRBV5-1	ASSLGAENTEAF
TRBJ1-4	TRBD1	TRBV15	ATSTGGATGDEKLF
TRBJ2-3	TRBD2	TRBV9	ASSVSGGPPADTQY
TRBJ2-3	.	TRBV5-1	ASSSADTSDTQY
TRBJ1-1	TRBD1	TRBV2	ASSAGTGGTEAF
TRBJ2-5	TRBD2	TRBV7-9	ASSAGTSRETQY
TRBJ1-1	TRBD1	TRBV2	AGGTEYTEAF
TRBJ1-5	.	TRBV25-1	ASSDTRANQPQH
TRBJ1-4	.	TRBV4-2	ASSLPGGTNEKLF
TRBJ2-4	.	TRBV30	AWSVLGTAKNIQY
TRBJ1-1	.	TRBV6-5	ASQGTFRSEAF
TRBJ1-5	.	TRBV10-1	ASSESGGSNQPQH
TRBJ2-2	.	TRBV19	ASSPRGTNTGELF